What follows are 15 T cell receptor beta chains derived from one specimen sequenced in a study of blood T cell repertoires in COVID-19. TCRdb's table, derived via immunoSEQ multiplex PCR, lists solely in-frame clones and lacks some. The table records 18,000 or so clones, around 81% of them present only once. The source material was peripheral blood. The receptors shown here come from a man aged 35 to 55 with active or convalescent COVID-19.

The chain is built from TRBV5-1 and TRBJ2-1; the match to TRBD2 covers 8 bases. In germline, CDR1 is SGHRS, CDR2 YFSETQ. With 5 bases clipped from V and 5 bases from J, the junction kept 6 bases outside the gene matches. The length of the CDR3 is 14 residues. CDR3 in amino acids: CASRLADINNEQFF. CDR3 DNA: TGCGCCAGCAGACTAGCGGATATAAACAATGAGCAGTTCTTC.

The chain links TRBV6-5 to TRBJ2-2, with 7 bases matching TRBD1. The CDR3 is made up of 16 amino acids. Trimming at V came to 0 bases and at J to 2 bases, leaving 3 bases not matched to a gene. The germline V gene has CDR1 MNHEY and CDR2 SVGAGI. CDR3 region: CASSYSGQENTGELFF. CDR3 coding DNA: TGTGCCAGCAGTTACTCAGGACAGGAAAACACCGGGGAGCTGTTTTTT.

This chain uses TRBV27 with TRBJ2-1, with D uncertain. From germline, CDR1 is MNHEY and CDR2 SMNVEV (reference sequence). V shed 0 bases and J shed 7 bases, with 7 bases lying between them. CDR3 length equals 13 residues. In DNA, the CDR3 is TGTGCCAGCAGTTTATCTTTTCGTAATGAGCAGTTCTTC. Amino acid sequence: CASSLSFRNEQFF.

CDR3 nucleotide sequence: TGTGCCAGCAGCGTAGTAACCGGGGAGCTGTTTTTT. This translates into CASSVVTGELFF. V gene TRBV9 combines with J gene TRBJ2-2; D is unclear. V was trimmed by 0 bases and J by 5 bases, leaving 2 bases between them. The CDR3 is 12 residues long. The germline gives CDR1 SGDLS, CDR2 YYNGEE.

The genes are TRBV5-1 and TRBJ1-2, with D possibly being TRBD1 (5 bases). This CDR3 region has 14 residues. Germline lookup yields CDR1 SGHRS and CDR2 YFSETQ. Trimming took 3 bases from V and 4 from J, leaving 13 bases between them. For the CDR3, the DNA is TGCGCCAGCAGCTCCCAGCCGGGGGGCTATGGCTACACCTTC. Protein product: CASSSQPGGYGYTF.

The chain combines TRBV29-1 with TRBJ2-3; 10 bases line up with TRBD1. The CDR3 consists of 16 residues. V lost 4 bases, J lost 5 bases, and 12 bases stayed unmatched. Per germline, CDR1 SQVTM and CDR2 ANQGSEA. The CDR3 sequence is CSVGLWNGQGVDTQYF. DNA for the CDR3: TGCAGCGTTGGTCTCTGGAACGGACAGGGGGTAGATACGCAGTATTTT.

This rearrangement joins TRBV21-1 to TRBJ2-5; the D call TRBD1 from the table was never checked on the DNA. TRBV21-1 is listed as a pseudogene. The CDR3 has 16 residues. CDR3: CASTPGGRETQETQYF. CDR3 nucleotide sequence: TGTGCCAGCACTCCTGGGGGCAGGGAAACACAAGAGACCCAGTACTTC.

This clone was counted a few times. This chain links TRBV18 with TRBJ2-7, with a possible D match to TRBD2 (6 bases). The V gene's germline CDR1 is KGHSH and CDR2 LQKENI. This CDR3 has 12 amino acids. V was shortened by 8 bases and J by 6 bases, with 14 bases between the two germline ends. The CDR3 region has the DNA TGTGCCAGCAAACCCGGGGGTGGCGAGCAGTACTTC. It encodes CASKPGGGEQYF.

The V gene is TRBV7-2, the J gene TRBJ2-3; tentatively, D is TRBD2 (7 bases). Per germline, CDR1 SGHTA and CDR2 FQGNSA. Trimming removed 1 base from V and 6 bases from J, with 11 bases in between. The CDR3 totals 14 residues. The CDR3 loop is CASSLEWGGDTQYF. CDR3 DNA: TGTGCCAGCAGCTTAGAGTGGGGGGGCGATACGCAGTATTTT.

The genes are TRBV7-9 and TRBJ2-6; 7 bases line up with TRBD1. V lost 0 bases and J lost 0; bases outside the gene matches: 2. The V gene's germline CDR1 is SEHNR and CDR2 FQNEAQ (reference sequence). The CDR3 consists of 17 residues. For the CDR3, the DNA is TGTGCCAGCAGCTTAGCGCCAGGGGGCTCTGGGGCCAACGTCCTGACTTTC. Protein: CASSLAPGGSGANVLTF.

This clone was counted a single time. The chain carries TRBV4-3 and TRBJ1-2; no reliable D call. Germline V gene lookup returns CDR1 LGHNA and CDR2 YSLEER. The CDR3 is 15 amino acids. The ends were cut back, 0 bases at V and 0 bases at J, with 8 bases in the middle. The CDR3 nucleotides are TGCGCCAGCAGCCAAGAAGTGGGAGCTAACTATGGCTACACCTTC. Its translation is CASSQEVGANYGYTF.

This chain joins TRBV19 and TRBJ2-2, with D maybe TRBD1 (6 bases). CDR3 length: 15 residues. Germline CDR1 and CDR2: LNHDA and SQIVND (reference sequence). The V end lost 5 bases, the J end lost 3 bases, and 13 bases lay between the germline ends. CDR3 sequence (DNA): TGTGCCAGTAGTCCCTGGGACAACTACACCGGGGAGCTGTTTTTT. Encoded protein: CASSPWDNYTGELFF.

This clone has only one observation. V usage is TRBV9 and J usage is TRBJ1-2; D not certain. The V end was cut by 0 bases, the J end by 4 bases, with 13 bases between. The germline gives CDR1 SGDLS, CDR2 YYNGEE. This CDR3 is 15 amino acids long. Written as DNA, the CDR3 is TGTGCCAGCAGCGTAGGGGCAGGAACGACCTATGGCTACACCTTC. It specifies CASSVGAGTTYGYTF.

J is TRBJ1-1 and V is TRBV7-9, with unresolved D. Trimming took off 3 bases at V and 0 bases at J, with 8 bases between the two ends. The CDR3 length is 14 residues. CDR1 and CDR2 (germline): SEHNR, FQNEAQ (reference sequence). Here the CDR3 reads CASSFVQMNTEAFF. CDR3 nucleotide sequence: TGTGCCAGCAGCTTTGTACAGATGAACACTGAAGCTTTCTTT.

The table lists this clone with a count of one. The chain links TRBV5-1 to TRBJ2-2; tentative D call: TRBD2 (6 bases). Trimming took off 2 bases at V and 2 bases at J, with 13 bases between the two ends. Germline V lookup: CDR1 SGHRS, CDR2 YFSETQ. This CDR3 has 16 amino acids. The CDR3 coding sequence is TGCGCCAGCAGCTTAATCGGGACTTCAAACACCGGGGAGCTGTTTTTT. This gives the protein CASSLIGTSNTGELFF.